Included here is one TCR beta chain sequence, with context. At the DNA level, this CDR3 is encoded by other sequences in the same sample as well. TCRdb keeps only in-frame clones here, not all; method: immunoSEQ multiplex PCR. The repertoire holds millions of clones, with around 90% as singletons. The sample comes from a study of shared clonotypes between healthy human individuals. Germline values: CDR1 SGHAT, CDR2 FQNNGV. Trimming took 1 base from V and 4 from J; bases not matched to a gene: 6. CDR3 size: 16 residues. The clonotype comes from a man younger than 30 in good health. This chain connects TRBV11-2 to TRBJ2-3, with 9 bases fitting TRBD2. The sample consisted of naive CD4+ T cells sorted from blood. The subset: CD45RA+ positively selected. CDR3 protein: CASSLGVSGSADTQYF. CDR3 sequence (DNA): TGTGCCAGCAGCTTAGGAGTTAGCGGGAGCGCAGATACGCAGTATTTT.